These 11 T cell receptor beta chains originate from one sample sequenced in a study of cytotoxic CD8 clonotypes in ibrutinib-treated CLL. Only in-frame clones appear in the TCRdb table, and some are missing; sequencing was by immunoSEQ multiplex PCR. Among about 150,000 clones listed, about 79% were seen once. The sample in question was PBMCs, obtained after 12 months of ibrutinib treatment. The receptors originated from a human donor with chronic lymphocytic leukemia.

The chain recombines TRBV4-2 with TRBJ2-7; tentative D call: TRBD1 (5 bases). Looked up from germline, CDR1 is LGHNA and CDR2 is YNFKEQ. V was pared by 0 bases and J by 3 bases, with 9 bases between. The CDR3 is 14 residues long. The CDR3 loop is CASSQDRGRYEQYF. The CDR3 nucleotides read TGTGCCAGCAGCCAAGATAGGGGTCGCTACGAGCAGTACTTC.

This clone came up a few times. The chain carries TRBV9 and TRBJ1-2; D remains ambiguous. There are 13 residues in the CDR3. V dropped 3 bases and J dropped 7 bases, with 13 bases sitting between them. Germline V gene data show CDR1 as SGDLS and CDR2 as YYNGEE. In nucleotides, the CDR3 is TGTGCCAGCAGCGGGCCCCAGGTTGGTGGCTACACCTTC. This codes for CASSGPQVGGYTF.

The V and J genes are TRBV5-4 and TRBJ2-7; 11 nucleotides align to TRBD1. J was trimmed by 2 bases and V by 7 bases; bases with no gene match: 20. Germline V CDR1 and CDR2: SGHNT, YYREEE (reference sequence). The CDR3 runs 19 residues. The CDR3 reads CASPFIGTGGFSGAYEQYF. The CDR3 DNA reads TGTGCCAGCCCGTTCATTGGGACAGGGGGTTTCAGCGGGGCCTACGAGCAGTACTTC.

This rearrangement joins TRBV2 to TRBJ2-7; D is ambiguous. CDR1 is SNHLY and CDR2 is FYNNEI in the germline V gene. There are 12 residues in the CDR3. V was trimmed by 8 bases and J by 4 bases, leaving 12 bases between them. As DNA, the CDR3 is TGTGCCAGCGGTCGGCTGGGTTACGAGCAGTACTTC. This codes for CASGRLGYEQYF. The variable domain in full, with the rest retrieved from reference TRBV2 and TRBJ2-7, is EPEVTQTPSHQVTQMGQEVILRCVPISNHLYFYWYRQILGQKVEFLVSFYNNEISEKSEIFDDQFSVERPDGSNFTLKIRSTKLEDSAMYFCASGRLGYEQYFGPGTRLTVT.

This clone has just one count. The gene calls are TRBV6-1 and TRBJ1-2, with D possibly matching TRBD1 (5 bases). Germline V gene data show CDR1 as MNHNS and CDR2 as SASEGT. Deletions cut 7 bases from V and 5 bases from J, with 14 bases between. This CDR3 comprises 13 residues. CDR3 bases: TGTGCCAGCACCCCCGGGACGGATTATGGCTACACCTTC. It specifies CASTPGTDYGYTF.

The chain is built from TRBV4-2 and TRBJ2-7; perhaps TRBD1 as D (6 bases). This CDR3 has 15 residues. Germline-derived CDR1 and CDR2 are LGHNA and YNFKEQ. V was trimmed by 0 bases and J by 7 bases, leaving 16 bases between them. The chain's CDR3 is CASSQDWAGAFEQYF. Written as DNA, the CDR3 is TGTGCCAGCAGCCAAGATTGGGCAGGGGCGTTTGAGCAGTACTTC.

The CDR3 region has the DNA TGTGCCAGCAAGACAGGGATCTATGGCTACACCTTC. Protein sequence: CASKTGIYGYTF. The chain employs TRBV28 and TRBJ1-2; 7 bases align to TRBD1. This CDR3 has 12 residues. V lost 7 bases and J lost 4; bases outside the gene matches: 3. The germline V gene has CDR1 MDHEN and CDR2 SYDVKM.

The chain uses TRBV7-2 and TRBJ2-2; a possible D gene is TRBD2 (7 bases). From germline, CDR1 is SGHTA and CDR2 FQGNSA. The CDR3 runs 17 residues. Trimming removed 5 bases at V and 4 bases at J, with 20 bases between. CDR3 DNA: TGTGCCAGCAGCCCGGGCCAGGGGCGGGAGCGCACCGGGGAGCTGTTTTTT. Translation gives CASSPGQGRERTGELFF.

This chain uses TRBV10-3 with TRBJ1-4; D call uncertain. The CDR3 consists of 15 residues. Trimming pared 2 bases from V and 5 bases from J, leaving 12 bases between. Germline CDR1 reads ENHRY; CDR2 reads SYGVKD. The chain's CDR3 is CAISEGHGSNEKLFF. In DNA form, the CDR3 reads TGTGCCATCAGTGAGGGGCATGGCAGCAATGAAAAACTGTTTTTT.

The V and J genes are TRBV10-3 and TRBJ2-7; no firm D call. CDR1 and CDR2 from the germline V gene are ENHRY and SYGVKD. Trimming took off 2 bases at V and 0 bases at J, with 8 bases between the two ends. The CDR3 is 14 residues long. The CDR3 sequence is CAISEVSISYEQYF. The DNA for the CDR3 is TGTGCCATCAGTGAGGTCAGCATCTCCTACGAGCAGTACTTC.

A few counts support this clone. The chain uses TRBV19 and TRBJ1-1; TRBD1 is a possible D gene (5 bases). V lost 6 bases and J 4 bases, leaving 15 bases between the germline ends. There are 14 residues in the CDR3. Germline V gene sequence: CDR1 LNHDA, CDR2 SQIVND (reference sequence). The CDR3: CASRLGGGFTEAFF. The CDR3 bases are TGTGCCAGTAGACTTGGTGGGGGGTTCACTGAAGCTTTCTTT.